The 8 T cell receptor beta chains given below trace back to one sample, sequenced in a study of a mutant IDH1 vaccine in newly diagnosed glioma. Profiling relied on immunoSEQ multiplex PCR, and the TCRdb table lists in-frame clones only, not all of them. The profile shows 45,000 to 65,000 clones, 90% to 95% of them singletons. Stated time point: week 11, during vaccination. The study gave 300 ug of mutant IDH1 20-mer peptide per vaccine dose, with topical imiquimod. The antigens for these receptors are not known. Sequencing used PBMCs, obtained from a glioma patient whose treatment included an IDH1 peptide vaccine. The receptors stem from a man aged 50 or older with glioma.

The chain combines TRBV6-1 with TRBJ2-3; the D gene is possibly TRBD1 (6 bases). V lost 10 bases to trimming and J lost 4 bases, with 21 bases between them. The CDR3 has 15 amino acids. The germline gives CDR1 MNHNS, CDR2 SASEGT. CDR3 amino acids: CATRGLTGYSDTQYF. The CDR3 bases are TGTGCCACCAGGGGCCTGACAGGTTACTCAGATACGCAGTATTTT.

CDR3 region: CASSSGPEQPQHF. The CDR3 coding sequence is TGCGCCAGCAGCTCGGGACCTGAACAGCCCCAGCATTTT. The chain carries TRBV5-1 and TRBJ1-5; weak D call: TRBD1 (5 bases). Germline V gene sequence: CDR1 SGHRS, CDR2 YFSETQ. The CDR3 is made up of 13 amino acids. Trimming removed 3 bases from V and 7 bases from J, with 11 bases in between.

The CDR3 bases are TGTGCCAGCAGTTTTCCGGGACAGGGGTTAGAAGCTTTCTTT. Its protein is CASSFPGQGLEAFF. The J gene is TRBJ1-1, the V gene TRBV28; 10 nucleotides line up with TRBD1. The CDR3 contains 14 residues. Germline loops: CDR1 MDHEN, CDR2 SYDVKM. With V trimmed by 3 bases and J by 8 bases, 6 bases remained unmatched.

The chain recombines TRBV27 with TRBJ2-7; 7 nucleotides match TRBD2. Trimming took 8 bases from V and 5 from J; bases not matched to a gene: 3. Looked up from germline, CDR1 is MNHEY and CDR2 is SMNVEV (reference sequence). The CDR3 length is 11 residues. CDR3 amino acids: CASLRGDEQYF. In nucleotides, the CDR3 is TGTGCCAGCCTTCGGGGGGACGAGCAGTACTTC.

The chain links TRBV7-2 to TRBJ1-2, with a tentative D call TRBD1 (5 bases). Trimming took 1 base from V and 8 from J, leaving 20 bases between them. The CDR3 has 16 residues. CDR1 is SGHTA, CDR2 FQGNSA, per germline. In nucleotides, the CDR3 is TGTGCCAGCAGCTTAGTCGAGGGTCCAGGGCATTTCGGCTACACCTTC. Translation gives CASSLVEGPGHFGYTF.

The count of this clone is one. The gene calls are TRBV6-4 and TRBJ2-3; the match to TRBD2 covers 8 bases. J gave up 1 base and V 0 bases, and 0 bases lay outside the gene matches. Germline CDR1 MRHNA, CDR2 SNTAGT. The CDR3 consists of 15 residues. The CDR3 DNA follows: TGTGCCAGCAGTGACTCGCGGGGGGGCACAGATACGCAGTATTTT. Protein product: CASSDSRGGTDTQYF.

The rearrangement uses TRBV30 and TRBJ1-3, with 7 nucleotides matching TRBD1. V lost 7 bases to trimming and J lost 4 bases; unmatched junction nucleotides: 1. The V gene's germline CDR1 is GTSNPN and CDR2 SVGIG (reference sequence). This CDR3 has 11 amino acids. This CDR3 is CALDRGNTIYF. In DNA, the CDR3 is TGTGCCTTGGACAGGGGAAACACCATATATTTT.

CDR3: CASSVTPSADTQYF. DNA for the CDR3: TGTGCCAGCAGCGTTACACCTTCTGCGGATACGCAGTATTTT. The V and J genes are TRBV9 and TRBJ2-3, with no clear D. V lost 2 bases to trimming and J lost 6 bases, with 13 bases between them. The CDR3 covers 14 residues. Per germline, CDR1 SGDLS and CDR2 YYNGEE.